This T cell receptor beta chain was retrieved from a study of T-cell memory formation after mild COVID-19 (dated by TCRdb to the early 2020s). For context, the study as a whole: TCR sequence clusters from the two donors were largely donor specific. The cohort comprised two young, previously healthy adult volunteers, one female and one male. In a couple of donors, T-cell clones that expanded and contracted after mild COVID-19 were tracked by sequencing TCRalpha and TCRbeta repertoires over time. Overall study outcomes, separate from this receptor: SARS-CoV-2 specificity was not confirmed for the second-wave clones peaking on day 37. Clones that contracted from day 15 to 85 showed balanced CD4/CD8 phenotypes, whereas a second wave of clones that expanded from day 15 to 37 leaned towards CD4+. Contracting CD4+ clones were located mainly in the CM and EM memory subsets, whereas CD8+ clones were found to be enriched in EMRA. Only a couple of mild cases were covered by the study, and larger cohorts that include severe cases with pre-infection samples were considered necessary. Some responding clones were detected in pre-infection memory, which suggested that pre-existing cross-reactive memory T cells had joined the SARS-CoV-2 response.

The table lists this clonotype with a few counts. No cognate antigen has been identified for it. There are no base qualities to consult, and no much larger clone falls within one base. Ficoll-Paque density gradient centrifugation was the method used to isolate PBMCs. Instrument on record: Illumina NovaSeq 6000. Using 5'RACE with constant-segment primers, TCRalpha and TCRbeta cDNA libraries were constructed, with sample barcodes and unique molecular identifiers added in the process. RNA was extracted from every sample with Trizol reagent. Libraries were amplified in two PCR steps, with a second sample barcode and Illumina TruSeq adapters added in the second step. Sequencing of libraries was performed on an Illumina NovaSeq with 2 x 150 bp paired-end reads. As for how the authors treated the data: Demultiplexing of reads and collapsing into UMI-guided consensus sequences were performed with migec v1.2.7. Using mixcr v2.1.11, the UMI consensuses were aligned to TRA and TRB V and J templates and assembled into clonotypes. A clonotype was counted as expanded or contracted only when both edgeR and NoisET called the clonotype significant, with the noise models trained on biological replicates. edgeR calls used a false discovery rate-adjusted p below 0.01 and a log2 fold-change threshold of 1. As an exploratory analysis of dynamics, PCA with hierarchical clustering was applied to max-normalized trajectories of the 1000 most abundant clonotypes. Separately sequenced CD4+ and CD8+ repertoires were used to assign a CD4 or CD8 phenotype to each responding clone. TCRdb itself trimmed the public reads at Q25 with fastp, ran MiXCR and retained productive beta chains. Each CDR3 protein appears once, grouped with its most common genes and DNA. The V and J calls were not made by the authors but by TCRdb's processing. This sample holds a few hundred thousand distinct CDR3 sequences; 20% to 25% were observed only once. Together, the top ten hold around a fifth of the sample.

Between the V and J ends, shortened by 0 bases and 2 bases respectively, the junction contains 12 bases. CDR1 is given as SGDLS and CDR2 as YYNGEE, both from the germline V gene. Its CDR3 holds 15 amino acids, cysteine through phenylalanine. Only the CDR3 region is kept as DNA, spanning 45 bases read in frame from base 1. Material for sequencing was PBMCs or a T cell subset sorted from them (not recorded which). The chain links TRBV9 with TRBJ2-7; tentative D gene TRBD2, with 6 bases matching. This sequence was found in a man between 18 and 29 years old who had mild COVID-19 (a few samples of this study predate the infection). The sample titles of this study are shuffled in the database, so cell type and time point are left out; the donor was told from shared clones. The CDR3 region has the sequence CASSVGPGGTYEQYF. The sequenced DNA is TGTGCCAGCAGCGTAGGCCCCGGGGGTACCTACGAGCAGTACTTC.